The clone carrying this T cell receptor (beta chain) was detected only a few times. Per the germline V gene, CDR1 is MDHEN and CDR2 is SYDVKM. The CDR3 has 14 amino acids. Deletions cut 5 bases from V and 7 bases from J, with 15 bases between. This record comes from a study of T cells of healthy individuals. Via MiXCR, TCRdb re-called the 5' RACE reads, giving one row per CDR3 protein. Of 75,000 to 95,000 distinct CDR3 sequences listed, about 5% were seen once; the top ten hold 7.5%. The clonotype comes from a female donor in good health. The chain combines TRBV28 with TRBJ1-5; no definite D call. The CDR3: CASSDPHQDQPQHF. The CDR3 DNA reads TGTGCCAGCAGTGACCCTCACCAGGACCAGCCCCAGCATTTT. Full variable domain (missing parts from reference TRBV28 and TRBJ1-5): DVKVTQSSRYLVKRTGEKVFLECVQDMDHENMFWYRQDPGLGLRLIYFSYDVKMKEKGDIPEGYSVSREKKERFSLILESASTNQTSMYLCASSDPHQDQPQHFGDGTRLSIL.